What follows are 24 T cell receptor beta chains derived from one specimen sequenced in a study of blood T cell repertoires in COVID-19. The protocol was immunoSEQ multiplex PCR, while the TCRdb copy is restricted to in-frame clones and leaves out a portion. The data show 200,000 to 300,000 clones, approximately 84% seen once. The specimen sequenced was peripheral blood. These receptor sequences come from a woman aged 80 or older with acute or convalescent COVID-19.

V usage is TRBV2 and J usage is TRBJ2-7; perhaps TRBD1 as D (7 bases). Between the trimmed V and J ends, which lost 6 bases and 9 bases, there was a span of 21 bases. CDR3 length: 14 residues. CDR1 is SNHLY, CDR2 FYNNEI, per germline. CDR3 in amino acids: CASSADRNPGGQYF. Here the CDR3 DNA reads TGTGCCAGCAGCGCGGACAGGAACCCCGGGGGGCAGTACTTC.

This clone appeared a few times. The chain joins TRBV7-9 to TRBJ1-2, with D hard to call. The CDR3 length is 15 residues. The germline CDR1 and CDR2 sequences are SEHNR and FQNEAQ (reference sequence). Trimming removed 2 bases at V and 2 bases at J, with 12 bases between. In nucleotides, the CDR3 is TGTGCCAGCAGCTTATATGCTTACTCGAACTATGGCTACACCTTC. Translated, it gives CASSLYAYSNYGYTF.

The chain combines TRBV10-3 with TRBJ2-1, with D maybe TRBD1 (5 bases). Germline CDR1 and CDR2: ENHRY and SYGVKD. Trimming removed 4 bases from V and 1 base from J, with 14 bases in between. The CDR3 consists of 16 residues. The CDR3 region is CAISVSGPGSYNEQFF. In DNA, the CDR3 is TGTGCCATCAGTGTGAGTGGGCCAGGGTCCTACAATGAGCAGTTCTTC.

The gene calls are TRBV11-2 and TRBJ1-6, with TRBD1 matching 8 bases. Germline CDR1 is SGHAT and CDR2 is FQNNGV. This CDR3 is built from 17 residues. J gave up 7 bases and V 6 bases, and 14 bases lay outside the gene matches. CDR3 nucleotides: TGTGCCAGCAGAGGGACAGGAGAAATTTCTTTAAATTCACCCCTCCACTTT. It yields the protein CASRGTGEISLNSPLHF.

The V gene is TRBV3-1 (or the pseudogene TRBV3-2), the J gene TRBJ1-3; no definite D call. Trimming pared 1 base from V and 6 bases from J, leaving 13 bases between. Germline loops: CDR1 LGHDT, CDR2 YNNKEL (reference sequence). The CDR3 spans 15 residues. CDR3 nucleotides: TGTGCCAGCAGCCAAGTGTTCCGGGGAGAAAACACCATATATTTT. As protein: CASSQVFRGENTIYF.

The chain couples TRBV6-5 to TRBJ1-2; D is perhaps TRBD1 (6 bases). The CDR3 spans 14 residues. V dropped 6 bases and J dropped 2 bases, with 13 bases sitting between them. Looked up from germline, CDR1 is MNHEY and CDR2 is SVGAGI. The CDR3 coding sequence is TGTGCCAGCAGCGCTGACAGGTCCAACTATGGCTACACCTTC. Its protein is CASSADRSNYGYTF.

The chain has TRBV20-1 and TRBJ1-1, with D hard to call. Germline lookup yields CDR1 DFQATT and CDR2 SNEGSKA (reference sequence). The V gene lost 2 bases and the J gene lost 13 bases, with 8 bases spanning the gap. The CDR3 is 9 residues long. The CDR3: CSARSEHFF. The CDR3 DNA follows: TGCAGTGCTAGATCCGAGCATTTCTTT.

A few counts support this clone. This chain uses TRBV2 with TRBJ1-2; D is undetermined. CDR1 and CDR2 from the germline V gene are SNHLY and FYNNEI. Trimming took off 1 base at V and 0 bases at J, with 9 bases between the two ends. The CDR3 is 15 residues long. The CDR3 here is CASSEDSTTNYGYTF. The DNA of the CDR3 is TGTGCCAGCAGTGAAGACAGTACCACTAACTATGGCTACACCTTC.

This chain uses TRBV4-1 with TRBJ2-5; the match to TRBD2 covers 9 bases. Trimming took 4 bases from V and 5 from J; bases not matched to a gene: 14. Germline V gene data show CDR1 as MGHRA and CDR2 as YSYEKL. This CDR3 spans 17 amino acids. The CDR3 nucleotides are TGCGCCAGCAGCCCGCAGCCCGCTCGGACTAGCGAGGAGACCCAGTACTTC. Translation: CASSPQPARTSEETQYF.

The chain couples TRBV7-9 to TRBJ1-2; 10 bases fit TRBD1. CDR1 SEHNR and CDR2 FQNEAQ come from the germline V gene (reference sequence). The J segment lost 3 bases and the V segment lost 1 base, leaving 8 bases of the junction unmatched. The CDR3 length is 17 residues. In DNA form, the CDR3 reads TGTGCCAGCAGCTTAGGACCTGGGACAGGGGATGACTATGGCTACACCTTC. It encodes CASSLGPGTGDDYGYTF.

The rearrangement links TRBV12-3 or TRBV12-4 to TRBJ2-1, with D unclear. Trimming pared 7 bases from V and 5 bases from J, leaving 9 bases between. The CDR3 covers 12 residues. CDR3 sequence: CASNNLNNEQFF. DNA for the CDR3: TGTGCCAGCAACAACCTTAACAATGAGCAGTTCTTC.

The chain employs TRBV5-6 and TRBJ1-3, with a tentative D call TRBD1 (5 bases). The length of the CDR3 is 15 residues. Germline CDR1 is SGHDT and CDR2 is YYEEEE. The V end lost 4 bases, the J end lost 0 bases, and 11 bases lay between the germline ends. CDR3 amino acids: CASSSRVNSGNTIYF. The CDR3 DNA reads TGTGCCAGCAGCAGCAGGGTGAACTCTGGAAACACCATATATTTT.

The chain couples TRBV29-1 to TRBJ1-1; D possibly corresponds to TRBD1 (6 bases). Trimming took 7 bases from V and 8 from J, leaving 14 bases between them. Per germline, CDR1 SQVTM and CDR2 ANQGSEA. The CDR3 runs to 11 residues. The CDR3 reads CSARQGTEAFF. In nucleotides, the CDR3 is TGCAGCGCTAGGCAAGGGACAGAAGCTTTCTTT.

This chain uses TRBV19 with TRBJ1-2; D uncertain. V lost 11 bases and J 2 bases, leaving 15 bases between the germline ends. The CDR3 is made up of 13 amino acids. Germline V gives CDR1 LNHDA, CDR2 SQIVND (reference sequence). The CDR3 bases are TGTGCCGCGGGTCGCAACGGGAACTATGGCTACACCTTC. Translating it yields CAAGRNGNYGYTF.

The chain has TRBV7-8 and TRBJ1-2; D is unresolved. The CDR3 sequence is 15 residues long. Per germline, CDR1 SGHVS and CDR2 FQNEAQ. V was clipped by 0 bases and J by 7 bases, with 15 bases between them. CDR3 region: CASSLARTGDGGYTF. The CDR3 DNA reads TGTGCCAGCAGCTTAGCCCGAACCGGGGATGGTGGCTACACCTTC. Based on the CDR3 plus reference TRBV7-8 and TRBJ1-2, the full variable domain is GAGVSQSPRYKVAKRGQDVALRCDPISGHVSLFWYQQALGQGPEFLTYFQNEAQLDKSGLPSDRFFAERPEGSVSTLKIQRTQQEDSAVYLCASSLARTGDGGYTFGSGTRLTVV.

This clone appeared a few times. The chain has TRBV18 and TRBJ1-1; D unclear. Germline-derived CDR1 and CDR2 are KGHSH and LQKENI. This CDR3 has 13 amino acids. V was cut by 3 bases and J by 3 bases, with 8 bases left in between. The CDR3 DNA follows: TGTGCCAGCTCACCTCCAGCGTACACTGAAGCTTTCTTT. It specifies CASSPPAYTEAFF.

The chain links TRBV5-1 to TRBJ2-3; 12 positions agree with TRBD2. This CDR3 has 18 residues. The germline CDR1 and CDR2 sequences are SGHRS and YFSETQ. V was clipped by 0 bases and J by 0 bases; unmatched bases: 5. The CDR3 DNA is TGCGCCAGCAGCTTGGCCGTGACTAGCGGGGGAAGCACAGATACGCAGTATTTT. This translates into CASSLAVTSGGSTDTQYF.

This rearrangement joins TRBV6-5 to TRBJ2-5, with D tentatively TRBD2 (6 bases). The CDR3 runs to 16 residues. Germline loops: CDR1 MNHEY, CDR2 SVGAGI. Trimming removed 2 bases from V and 1 base from J, with 14 bases in between. CDR3 nucleotides: TGTGCCAGCAGTTACCCAAATAGCGGAATCCAAGAGACCCAGTACTTC. It codes for CASSYPNSGIQETQYF.

V usage is TRBV21-1 and J usage is TRBJ2-7; TRBD2, as called in the table, went unchecked against the DNA. TRBV21-1 is classified as a pseudogene. The CDR3 spans 16 residues. CDR3 in amino acids: CASSPDFGTSGTTQYF. As DNA, the CDR3 is TGTGCCAGCAGTCCAGACTTTGGGACTAGCGGGACTACGCAGTACTTC.

The J gene is TRBJ2-3, the V gene TRBV27, with 11 bases matching TRBD2. With V trimmed by 3 bases and J by 3 bases, 5 bases remained unmatched. The CDR3 contains 16 residues. The germline gives CDR1 MNHEY, CDR2 SMNVEV (reference sequence). CDR3 in amino acids: CASSFSTSGRTDTQYF. CDR3 bases: TGTGCCAGCAGTTTCTCTACTAGCGGGAGAACAGATACGCAGTATTTT.

The V call is TRBV24-1, the J call TRBJ1-5; 9 nucleotides agree with TRBD1. Looked up from germline, CDR1 is KGHDR and CDR2 is SFDVKD. This CDR3 region has 16 residues. Losses at the gene ends were 5 bases for V and 5 bases for J; bases not matched to a gene: 9. The CDR3 DNA sequence: TGTGCCACCAGTGGCCGGACAGGGGTTATCGATCAGCCCCAGCATTTT. Amino acid sequence: CATSGRTGVIDQPQHF.

This clone came up a few times. The chain has TRBV10-3 and TRBJ2-5; TRBD2 matches 7 bases. Germline V gene lookup returns CDR1 ENHRY and CDR2 SYGVKD. V was pared by 6 bases and J by 1 base, with 5 bases of the junction left unmatched. The CDR3 runs 14 residues. Here the CDR3 reads CAISATSFQETQYF. The CDR3 DNA is TGTGCCATCAGCGCGACTAGCTTCCAAGAGACCCAGTACTTC.

The V call is TRBV30, the J call TRBJ2-1; 12 nucleotides agree with TRBD1. J was trimmed by 7 bases and V by 3 bases; bases with no gene match: 7. Germline V CDR1 and CDR2: GTSNPN, SVGIG (reference sequence). The CDR3 covers 15 residues. The CDR3 loop reads CAWSAGTGGMNEQFF. The CDR3 nucleotides are TGTGCCTGGAGCGCCGGGACAGGGGGCATGAATGAGCAGTTCTTC.

Of note for this clone: This sample also contains other DNA sequences that code for the same CDR3. V gene TRBV3-1 (or the pseudogene TRBV3-2) combines with J gene TRBJ2-1; 13 bases map to TRBD2. The germline gives CDR1 LGHDT, CDR2 YNNKEL (reference sequence). V lost 1 base, J lost 0 bases, and 0 bases stayed unmatched. The CDR3 loop spans 17 amino acids. CDR3 nucleotide sequence: TGTGCCAGCAGCCAAGGGACTAGCGGGAGCTCCTACAATGAGCAGTTCTTC. Translating it yields CASSQGTSGSSYNEQFF.